These T cell receptor beta chains were read from a single sample in a study of blood T cell repertoires in COVID-19. Profiled with immunoSEQ multiplex PCR; TCRdb holds only in-frame clones, not every one. The table shows 150,000 to 200,000 clones, with about 88% occurring only once. Sample: peripheral blood. The receptor source for this set is a man between 65 and 85 years old with active or convalescent COVID-19. CDR3s include the opening cysteine and the closing phenylalanine or tryptophan. The order of the fields is D gene, clone size, CDR3 length, J gene, V gene, CDR3 protein, CDR3 DNA. D genes are given only for firm matches. Part of the rows lack a size; the others show once, few, many or a class for expanded clones.

d_gene: NA; abundance: NA; len: 13; j_gene: TRBJ2-7; v_gene: TRBV6-6; CDR3aa: CASRNSLTDEQYF; CDR3nt: TGTGCCAGCAGAAACAGTCTCACCGACGAGCAGTACTTC
d_gene: NA; abundance: once; len: 13; j_gene: TRBJ2-7; v_gene: TRBV4-1; CDR3aa: CASSQGHGYEQYF; CDR3nt: TGCGCCAGCAGCCAAGGGCATGGTTACGAGCAGTACTTC
d_gene: NA; abundance: NA; len: 15; j_gene: TRBJ1-5; v_gene: TRBV28; CDR3aa: CASSLGSLGNQPQHF; CDR3nt: TGTGCCAGCAGTTTAGGTTCCCTAGGCAATCAGCCCCAGCATTTT
d_gene: NA; abundance: NA; len: 14; j_gene: TRBJ2-3; v_gene: TRBV11-2; CDR3aa: CASSLRGYTDTQYF; CDR3nt: TGTGCCAGCAGCTTACGGGGGTACACAGATACGCAGTATTTT
d_gene: TRBD1; abundance: once; len: 15; j_gene: TRBJ2-3; v_gene: TRBV7-9; CDR3aa: CASIHSKGAEDTQYF; CDR3nt: TGTGCCAGCATCCACTCCAAGGGGGCCGAGGATACGCAGTATTTT
d_gene: NA; abundance: NA; len: 15; j_gene: TRBJ1-6; v_gene: TRBV3-1/TRBV3-2; CDR3aa: CASSPRRGSGSPLHF; CDR3nt: TGTGCCAGCAGCCCCAGGAGAGGGTCCGGTTCACCCCTCCACTTT
d_gene: NA; abundance: once; len: 14; j_gene: TRBJ2-2; v_gene: TRBV15; CDR3aa: CATSTNPNTGELFF; CDR3nt: TGTGCCACCAGCACTAACCCCAACACCGGGGAGCTGTTTTTT
d_gene: TRBD1; abundance: NA; len: 16; j_gene: TRBJ2-3; v_gene: TRBV5-5; CDR3aa: CASSRPRDRGTDTQYF; CDR3nt: TGTGCCAGCAGCAGACCCCGGGACAGGGGTACAGATACGCAGTATTTT
d_gene: NA; abundance: NA; len: 13; j_gene: TRBJ1-1; v_gene: TRBV10-2; CDR3aa: CASSIKQNTEAFF; CDR3nt: TGCGCCAGCAGTATCAAACAGAACACTGAAGCTTTCTTT
d_gene: NA; abundance: NA; len: 15; j_gene: TRBJ2-2; v_gene: TRBV5-4; CDR3aa: CASSLGQGNTGELFF; CDR3nt: TGTGCCAGCAGCTTGGGGCAGGGGAACACCGGGGAGCTGTTTTTT
d_gene: TRBD1; abundance: NA; len: 11; j_gene: TRBJ1-2; v_gene: TRBV20-1; CDR3aa: CSAATGVGYTF; CDR3nt: TGCAGTGCCGCGACAGGGGTGGGCTACACCTTC
d_gene: NA; abundance: NA; len: 13; j_gene: TRBJ1-2; v_gene: TRBV2; CDR3aa: CASSEEAGEGYTF; CDR3nt: TGTGCCAGCAGTGAAGAAGCAGGGGAAGGCTACACCTTC
d_gene: TRBD1; abundance: NA; len: 15; j_gene: TRBJ2-1; v_gene: TRBV10-2; CDR3aa: CASSQQGARGNEQFF; CDR3nt: TGCGCCAGCAGTCAGCAGGGGGCGCGTGGCAATGAGCAGTTCTTC
d_gene: NA; abundance: NA; len: 13; j_gene: TRBJ1-1; v_gene: TRBV7-9; CDR3aa: CASSLDSNTEAFF; CDR3nt: TGTGCCAGCAGCTTAGACTCGAACACTGAAGCTTTCTTT
d_gene: TRBD2; abundance: NA; len: 17; j_gene: TRBJ2-7; v_gene: TRBV5-6; CDR3aa: CASSPSPSGPLLYEQYF; CDR3nt: TGTGCCAGCAGCCCCTCGCCTAGCGGCCCCCTACTCTACGAGCAGTACTTC
d_gene: NA; abundance: NA; len: 15; j_gene: TRBJ2-1; v_gene: TRBV5-1; CDR3aa: CASSLGATGYNEQFF; CDR3nt: TGCGCCAGCAGCTTGGGGGCGACAGGATACAATGAGCAGTTCTTC
d_gene: NA; abundance: NA; len: 16; j_gene: TRBJ2-7; v_gene: TRBV28; CDR3aa: CASKIAGWDSSYEQYF; CDR3nt: TGTGCCAGCAAAATAGCGGGGTGGGACAGCTCCTACGAGCAGTACTTC